This T cell receptor (beta chain) stems from a study of beta chain features in type 1 diabetes. Overall study results and limits: Shortening of TCRB CDR3s, moderate but significant, appeared in all four CD4+ subsets of Type 1 diabetes patients. In type 1 diabetes patients, VDJ junctions had fewer insertions; deletions at these junctions were more frequent.

This clone showed up just a few times. Its specificity is unknown. Staining for CD45RO/CCR7/CD25/CD127/CD95/CD27 allowed sorting of CD4+ naive, central memory, regulatory and stem cell-like memory cells. Germline CDR1 reads SGHRS; CDR2 reads YFSETQ. The V end was cut by 3 bases, the J end by 2 bases, with 10 bases between. The CDR3 contains 14 residues. The investigators reverse transcribed all of the isolated RNA, so they sequenced expressed TCRB transcripts. Here immunoSEQ multiplex PCR was the method, and the copy in TCRdb shows in-frame clones only, minus some. The sample contains about 620,000 clones, about 14% of which appear only once.

This clonotype was sampled from a man aged 18 to 35 in good health. The V call is TRBV5-1, the J call TRBJ2-3; possibly TRBD1 for D (5 bases). Sequenced material: naive CD4+ T cells from blood. Written as DNA, the CDR3 is TGCGCCAGCAGCTCAGACAGAGACACAGATACGCAGTATTTT. Translating gives CASSSDRDTDTQYF.